This T cell receptor beta chain was captured in a study of T cell responses to AZD1222 COVID-19 vaccine (dated by TCRdb to the early 2020s). In the study overall: AZD1222 recipients whose second dose came at about 4 weeks and those whose second dose came at about 12 weeks were combined into one group, since spike-specific TCR depth and breadth did not differ between the two schedules. Trial participants were enrolled into age subgroups of 18-55, 56-69 and 70-plus years, which contained about 160, 30 and 59 TCR-sequenced participants, respectively. TCR sequencing covered over 230 trial participants: approximately 200 given two doses of AZD1222 and approximately 26 given two doses of MenACWY control vaccine. The paper's findings and limits, for the study overall: Conclusions about previously exposed vaccinees were limited because only a handful of AZD1222 recipients were SARS-CoV-2 seropositive at baseline. Vaccine-associated CD4 TCRs spanned the whole spike protein, with dominant responses in regions 160-218 and 743-854. No day 14 peak-response samples were available, so repertoires were characterized only after the peak T cell response. Reportedly, almost half of the unique spike-specific TCRs recognized epitopes lying outside the regions that are mutated in the B.1.351 and B.1.1.7 variants. The 56-69-year group was small, and its depth increase did not reach significance, likely because of low power. Spike-specific TCR breadth and depth rose significantly after two AZD1222 doses compared with day 0 and with MenACWY recipients. Participants were mostly white British, with more females than males. The authors suggested clonal diversity may have been underestimated.

The time point tag for this specimen amounts to: baseline before first vaccination. The vaccinee samples were drawn from two UK trials, COV001 and COV002, one of which was a single-blind randomized controlled phase 2/3 trial testing AZD1222 (ChAdOx1 nCoV-19) in healthy adults. Trial participant PBMC samples were collected at day 0 and day 28 after the second dose for TCRbeta chain sequencing. The germline V and J ends show losses of 8 bases and 5 bases respectively, and no gene match explains 13 bases of the junction. CDR1 and CDR2, per the germline V gene, are MDHEN and SYDVKM. The CDR3 runs 15 residues from the cysteine to the phenylalanine. The DNA shown is the 45-base CDR3, in frame from base 1. As to this clone: No cognate antigen has been identified for it. No clone much larger than this one lies a single base away; base qualities are absent.

The CDR3 regions of human TCRbeta chains were analyzed by immunosequencing. In the paper's pipeline: TCRs in the repertoires were compared against a reference library of SARS-CoV-2-specific TCRs that had been generated with the MIRA antigen-specificity platform. Breadth was defined as the fraction of unique TCRs that were SARS-CoV-2-associated. Depth was defined as the fraction of total T cells that were SARS-CoV-2-associated. Using the MIRA data, each spike-specific TCR was assigned both to the spike region to which the TCR was reactive and to a CD4 or CD8 class. Log10-transformed breadth and depth values were compared by one-way ANOVA with Sidak's multiple comparisons tests. TCRdb's version of the immuneACCESS table is confined to in-frame rearrangements and falls short of the full clone set. An unresolved V gene accounts for under half of the shortfall where checked; the remainder is of unknown origin. D and trimming were read from the DNA, whereas the V and J calls and clone size are those reported in that table. Counted in this sample were more than 95,000 clones; around 88% of them appeared once. Around 7% of the sample goes to the ten largest clones.

This TCR was sampled from an adult in good health. This chain joins TRBV28 to TRBJ1-2, with TRBD1 matching 8 junction bases. The sample in question was peripheral blood, obtained on day 0 of AZD1222 vaccination. The DNA sequence reads TGTGCCAGCGGTCCGACTCAGGGGGCCGGGTATGGCTACACCTTC. The translation is CASGPTQGAGYGYTF.